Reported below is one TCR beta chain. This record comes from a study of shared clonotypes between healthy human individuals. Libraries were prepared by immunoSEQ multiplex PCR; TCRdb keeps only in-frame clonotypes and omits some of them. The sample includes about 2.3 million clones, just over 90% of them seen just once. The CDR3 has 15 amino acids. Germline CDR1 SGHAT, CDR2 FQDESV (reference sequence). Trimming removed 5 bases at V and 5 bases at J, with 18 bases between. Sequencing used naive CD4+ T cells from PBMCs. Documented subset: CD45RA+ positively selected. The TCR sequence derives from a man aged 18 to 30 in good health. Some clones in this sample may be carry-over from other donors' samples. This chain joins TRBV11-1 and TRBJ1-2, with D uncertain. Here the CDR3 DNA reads TGTGCCAGCAGCCCAGACACAAATCTCGGGTATGGCTACACCTTC. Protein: CASSPDTNLGYGYTF. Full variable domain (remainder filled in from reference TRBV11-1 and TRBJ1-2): EAEVAQSPRYKITEKSQAVAFWCDPISGHATLYWYRQILGQGPELLVQFQDESVVDDSQLPKDRFSAERLKGVDSTLKIQPAELGDSAMYLCASSPDTNLGYGYTFGSGTRLTVV.